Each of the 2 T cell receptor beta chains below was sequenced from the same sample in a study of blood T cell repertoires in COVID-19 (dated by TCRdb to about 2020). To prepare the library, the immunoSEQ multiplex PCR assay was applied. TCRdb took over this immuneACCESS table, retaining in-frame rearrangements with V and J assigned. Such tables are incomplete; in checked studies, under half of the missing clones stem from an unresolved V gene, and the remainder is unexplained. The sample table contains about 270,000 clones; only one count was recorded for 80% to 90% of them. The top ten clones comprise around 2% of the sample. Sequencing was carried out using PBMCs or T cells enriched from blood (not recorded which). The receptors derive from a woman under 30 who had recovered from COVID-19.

CDR3 protein: CASRQGQGVGSPLHF. The CDR3, as DNA: TGCGCCAGCAGACAGGGGCAAGGGGTTGGTTCACCCCTCCACTTT. This rearrangement joins TRBV5-1 to TRBJ1-6, with 7 bases that match TRBD1. With V trimmed by 5 bases and J by 9 bases, 11 bases remained unmatched. Germline CDR1 and CDR2: SGHRS and YFSETQ. CDR3 length: 15 residues. The full variable domain, completed using reference TRBV5-1 and TRBJ1-6, is KAGVTQTPRYLIKTRGQQVTLSCSPISGHRSVSWYQQTPGQGLQFLFEYFSETQRNKGNFPGRFSGRQFSNSRSEMNVSTLELGDSALYLCASRQGQGVGSPLHFGNGTRLTVT.

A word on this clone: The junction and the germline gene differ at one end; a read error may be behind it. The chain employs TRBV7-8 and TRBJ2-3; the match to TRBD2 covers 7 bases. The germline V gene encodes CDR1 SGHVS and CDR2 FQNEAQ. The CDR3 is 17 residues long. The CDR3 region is CVSSLRIAGGYTDTQYF. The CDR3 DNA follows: TGTGTCAGCAGCTTACGCATCGCCGGGGGGTACACAGATACGCAGTATTTT.